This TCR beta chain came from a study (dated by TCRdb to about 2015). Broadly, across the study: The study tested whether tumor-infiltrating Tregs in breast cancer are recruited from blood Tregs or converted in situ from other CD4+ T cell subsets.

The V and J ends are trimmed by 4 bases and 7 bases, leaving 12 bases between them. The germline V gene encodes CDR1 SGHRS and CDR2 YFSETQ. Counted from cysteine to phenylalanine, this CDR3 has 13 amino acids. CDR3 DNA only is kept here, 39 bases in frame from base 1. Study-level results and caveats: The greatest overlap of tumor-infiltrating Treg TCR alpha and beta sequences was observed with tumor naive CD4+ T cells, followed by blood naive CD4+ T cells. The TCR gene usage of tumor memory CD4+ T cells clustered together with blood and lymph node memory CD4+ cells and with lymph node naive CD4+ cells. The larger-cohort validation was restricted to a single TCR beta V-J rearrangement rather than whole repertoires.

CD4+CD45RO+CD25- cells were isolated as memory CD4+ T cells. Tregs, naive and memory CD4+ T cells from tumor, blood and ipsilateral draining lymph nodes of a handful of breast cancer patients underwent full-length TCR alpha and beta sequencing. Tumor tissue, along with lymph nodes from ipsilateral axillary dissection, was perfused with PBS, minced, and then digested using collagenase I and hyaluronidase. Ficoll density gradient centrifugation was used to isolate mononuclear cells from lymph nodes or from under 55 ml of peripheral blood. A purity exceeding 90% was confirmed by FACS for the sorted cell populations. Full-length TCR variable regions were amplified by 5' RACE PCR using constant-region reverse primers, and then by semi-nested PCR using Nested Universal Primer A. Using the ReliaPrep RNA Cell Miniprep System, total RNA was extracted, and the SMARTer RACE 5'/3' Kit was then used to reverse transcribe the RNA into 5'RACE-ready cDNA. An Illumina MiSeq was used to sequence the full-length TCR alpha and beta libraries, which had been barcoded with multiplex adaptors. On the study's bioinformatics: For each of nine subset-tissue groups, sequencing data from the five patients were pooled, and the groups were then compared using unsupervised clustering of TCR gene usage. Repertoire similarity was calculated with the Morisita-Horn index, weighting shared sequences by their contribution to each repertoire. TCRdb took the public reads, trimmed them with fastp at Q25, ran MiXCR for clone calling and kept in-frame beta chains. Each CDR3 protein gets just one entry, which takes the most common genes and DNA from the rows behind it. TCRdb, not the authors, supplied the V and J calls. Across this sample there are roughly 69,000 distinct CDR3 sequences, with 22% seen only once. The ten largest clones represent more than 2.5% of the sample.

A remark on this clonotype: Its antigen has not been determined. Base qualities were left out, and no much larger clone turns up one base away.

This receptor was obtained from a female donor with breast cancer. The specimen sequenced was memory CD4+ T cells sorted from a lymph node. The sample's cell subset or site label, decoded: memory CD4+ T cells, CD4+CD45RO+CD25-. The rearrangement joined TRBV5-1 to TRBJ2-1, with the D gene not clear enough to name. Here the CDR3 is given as CASSQGYENEQFF. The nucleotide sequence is TGCGCCAGCAGCCAAGGATACGAAAATGAGCAGTTCTTC.